The entry below gives a single T cell receptor (beta chain) sequence along with its context. The CDR3 runs 12 residues. V dropped 8 bases and J dropped 7 bases, with 15 bases sitting between them. One entry per CDR3 protein results from TCRdb running MiXCR on the RT-PCR reads. The table has about 680,000 distinct CDR3 sequences, 14% seen once. This TCR was sampled from a female donor in good health, serving as a healthy control. This chain connects TRBV12-3 or TRBV12-4 to TRBJ2-7; tentatively, D is TRBD1 (5 bases). Material: memory CD4+ T cells from blood. CDR3 in DNA: TGTGCCAGCCTAAACAGGTGGCGAGAGCAGTACTTC. Amino acid sequence: CASLNRWREQYF.